The 4 T cell receptor beta chains below come from one sample, sequenced in a study of blood T cell repertoires in COVID-19. Only in-frame clones appear in the TCRdb table, and some are missing; sequencing was by immunoSEQ multiplex PCR. The sample carries 300,000 to 400,000 clones, approximately 87% recorded once. The sample taken for sequencing was PBMCs or T cells enriched from blood (not recorded which). The receptor set was obtained from a woman aged 25 to 39 with acute COVID-19.

This rearrangement joins TRBV4-1 to TRBJ1-5; D unresolved. Germline V lookup: CDR1 MGHRA, CDR2 YSYEKL. The CDR3 runs 15 residues. V lost 0 bases to trimming and J lost 3 bases, with 9 bases between them. CDR3 region: CASSQDDNNNQPQHF. The CDR3 DNA sequence: TGCGCCAGCAGCCAAGACGACAACAACAATCAGCCCCAGCATTTT.

The V gene is TRBV7-9, the J gene TRBJ1-5, with a weak D call TRBD1 (5 bases). The CDR3 length is 13 residues. Trimming shortened V by 5 bases and J by 7 bases, and 12 bases separated the two germline ends. CDR1 and CDR2 from the germline V gene are SEHNR and FQNEAQ (reference sequence). This CDR3 reads CASSLMGGQPQHF. CDR3 bases: TGTGCCAGCAGCCTAATGGGGGGGCAGCCCCAGCATTTT.

In DNA form, the CDR3 reads TGCGCCAGCAGCTTGCTCACAGGGTACAACGGGGAGCTGTTTTTT. Translating it yields CASSLLTGYNGELFF. The chain carries TRBV5-1 and TRBJ2-2; weak D call: TRBD1 (6 bases). V was pared by 1 base and J by 7 bases, with 14 bases between. CDR3 length equals 15 residues. The germline V gene encodes CDR1 SGHRS and CDR2 YFSETQ.

This chain joins TRBV5-1 and TRBJ2-7; possible D gene TRBD1, 6 bases. From germline, CDR1 is SGHRS and CDR2 YFSETQ. Trimming removed 0 bases from V and 4 bases from J, with 20 bases in between. This CDR3 is 17 amino acids long. CDR3 nucleotide sequence: TGCGCCAGCAGCTTGGATGCCAGGGGCCACACCATTTACGAGCAGTACTTC. It yields the protein CASSLDARGHTIYEQYF.